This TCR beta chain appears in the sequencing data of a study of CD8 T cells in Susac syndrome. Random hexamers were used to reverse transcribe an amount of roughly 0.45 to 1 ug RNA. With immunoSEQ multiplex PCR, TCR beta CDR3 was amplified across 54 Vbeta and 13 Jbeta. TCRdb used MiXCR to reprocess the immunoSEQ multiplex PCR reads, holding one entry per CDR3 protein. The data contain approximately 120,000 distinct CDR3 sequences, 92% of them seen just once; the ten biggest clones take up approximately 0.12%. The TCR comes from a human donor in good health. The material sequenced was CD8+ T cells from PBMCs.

CDR3 DNA sequence: TGCAGTGCTATAAACTCCAGGGAACGTCATGGCTACACCTTC. It specifies CSAINSRERHGYTF. The V call is TRBV20-1, the J call TRBJ1-2; possible D gene TRBD1, 5 bases. The V gene's germline CDR1 is DFQATT and CDR2 SNEGSKA (reference sequence). With 4 bases removed from V and 6 bases from J, the gap between germline ends came to 18 bases. The CDR3 is 14 amino acids.